Sequencing of this T cell receptor beta chain was carried out in a study of T cells in Graves' hyperthyroidism and ophthalmopathy. The investigators amplified TCR beta CDR3 regions from RNA transcripts. The study used the HTBI primer set for a first-round RT-PCR of the TCR CDR3. Each CDR3 protein is one row after TCRdb ran MiXCR on the multiplex PCR reads. The data show 500,000 to 800,000 distinct CDR3 sequences, nearly 45% seen once. Patients having uncontrolled infection, another autoimmune disease, pregnancy or lactation were not included. Orbital computed tomography and thyroid ultrasound, together with serum TRAb and thyroxine and clinical symptoms, were used for diagnoses. The CDR3 contains 14 residues. The V and J ends lost 4 bases and 8 bases respectively, with 11 bases between them. The V gene's germline CDR1 is KGHDR and CDR2 SFDVKD.

The sequencing sample was made of peripheral blood or thyroid tissue (not recorded which). The clonotype originates from an adult man with Graves' disease, either hyperthyroidism or ophthalmopathy (not recorded which). This chain joins TRBV24-1 and TRBJ1-6, with no clear D. CDR3 bases: TGTGCCACCAGTGAATACGCAAGGGATTCACCCCTCCACTTT. It yields the protein CATSEYARDSPLHF.